Below, 13 T cell receptor beta chains from the same sample are listed, as sequenced in a study of T cell changes during pregnancy in multiple sclerosis. TCRdb keeps only in-frame clones here, not all; method: immunoSEQ multiplex PCR. The sample lists 75,000 to 80,000 clones; 85% to 95% were seen once. The starting material was peripheral blood, obtained after pregnancy. These receptors were obtained from a female donor in good health, enrolled as a control in a pregnancy study.

V usage is TRBV9 and J usage is TRBJ2-2; 9 bases agree with TRBD1. The CDR3 runs 15 residues. V dropped 3 bases and J dropped 6; count of bases not matched to a gene: 6. Germline V gives CDR1 SGDLS, CDR2 YYNGEE. The CDR3 loop reads CASSDDRGGAGELFF. The CDR3 DNA sequence: TGTGCCAGCAGCGACGACAGGGGGGGTGCCGGGGAGCTGTTTTTT.

In DNA, the CDR3 is TGTGCCAGCAGCTTTCAGGGGAGACAGCTATATGGCTACACCTTC. Amino acid sequence: CASSFQGRQLYGYTF. The rearrangement links TRBV7-9 to TRBJ1-2; tentatively, D is TRBD1 (6 bases). Germline CDR1 and CDR2: SEHNR and FQNEAQ (reference sequence). Trimming removed 3 bases at V and 5 bases at J, with 16 bases between. The CDR3 contains 15 residues.

The chain links TRBV2 to TRBJ1-4, with 7 nucleotides matching TRBD1. The ends lost 7 bases at V and 7 bases at J; junction bases unmatched: 6. Germline V CDR1 and CDR2: SNHLY, FYNNEI. The CDR3 has 13 residues. CDR3 residues: CASKRTGGEKLFF. CDR3 in DNA: TGTGCCAGCAAGAGGACAGGTGGTGAAAAACTGTTTTTT.

This chain joins TRBV9 and TRBJ2-1; possibly TRBD2 for D (5 bases). Trimming cost V 0 bases and J 5 bases, with 9 bases left between them. Germline CDR1 and CDR2: SGDLS and YYNGEE. CDR3 length: 14 amino acids. CDR3 bases: TGTGCCAGCAGCGTAGAAGACTACCACAATGAGCAGTTCTTC. Translation gives CASSVEDYHNEQFF.

The chain couples TRBV27 to TRBJ2-5; perhaps TRBD2 as D (6 bases). Trimming cost V 1 base and J 2 bases, with 11 bases left between them. From germline, CDR1 is MNHEY and CDR2 SMNVEV (reference sequence). The CDR3 runs to 15 residues. The CDR3 DNA reads as TGTGCCAGCAGTTTATATGGGGGGATTCAAGAGACCCAGTACTTC. Its translation is CASSLYGGIQETQYF.

CDR3 amino acids: CASSTAGARGYEQYF. In DNA, the CDR3 is TGTGCCAGCAGCACCGCCGGGGCCAGGGGCTACGAGCAGTACTTC. This chain uses TRBV5-8 with TRBJ2-7, with TRBD1 as a possible D gene (6 bases). V was shortened by 4 bases and J by 3 bases, with 17 bases between the two germline ends. Germline loops: CDR1 SGHTS, CDR2 YDEGEE. The CDR3 is made up of 15 amino acids.

J is TRBJ2-1 and V is TRBV7-3; 10 bases agree with TRBD2. From germline, CDR1 is SGHTA and CDR2 FQGTGA. The ends lost 4 bases at V and 8 bases at J; junction bases unmatched: 8. This CDR3 is 15 amino acids long. The CDR3 nucleotides are TGTGCCAGCAGCTCCACAAGTACTAGCGGGGATGAGCAGTTCTTC. Amino acid sequence: CASSSTSTSGDEQFF. The full variable domain, with the rest looked up from reference TRBV7-3 and TRBJ2-1, is GAGVSQTPSNKVTEKGKYVELRCDPISGHTALYWYRQSLGQGPEFLIYFQGTGAADDSGLPNDRFFAVRPEGSVSTLKIQRTERGDSAVYLCASSSTSTSGDEQFFGPGTRLTVL.

The CDR3 bases are TGTGCCAGTAGGGCCCTAGGCATGGGAGATACGCAGTATTTT. This encodes CASRALGMGDTQYF. This sequence joins TRBV19 and TRBJ2-3; D unresolved. CDR3 length equals 14 residues. V was shortened by 6 bases and J by 5 bases, with 15 bases between the two germline ends. Germline V lookup: CDR1 LNHDA, CDR2 SQIVND (reference sequence).

The genes are TRBV9 and TRBJ2-5, with 7 bases that match TRBD2. CDR3 size: 14 residues. The V gene's germline CDR1 is SGDLS and CDR2 YYNGEE. V gave up 1 base and J gave up 1 base; unmatched junction bases: 1. CDR3: CASSVSSGQETQYF. CDR3 DNA sequence: TGTGCCAGCAGCGTATCTAGCGGCCAAGAGACCCAGTACTTC.

V gene TRBV23-1 combines with J gene TRBJ2-7; 8 bases line up with TRBD1. TRBV23-1 is an ORF, with its function uncertain. This CDR3 has 16 residues. Losses at the gene ends were 4 bases for V and 1 base for J; bases not matched to a gene: 9. The CDR3 region is CASSRPDRELSYEQYF. The DNA for the CDR3 is TGCGCCAGCAGTCGTCCGGACAGGGAATTGTCCTACGAGCAGTACTTC.

The V gene is TRBV11-2, the J gene TRBJ2-5; D might be TRBD1 (6 bases). This CDR3 region has 15 residues. Germline-derived CDR1 and CDR2 are SGHAT and FQNNGV. V gave up 1 base and J gave up 4 bases, with 13 bases separating them. This CDR3 is CASSLGQVYRETQYF. CDR3 in DNA: TGTGCCAGCAGCTTAGGACAGGTTTACCGAGAGACCCAGTACTTC.

J is TRBJ1-1 and V is TRBV6-1; 12 bases are shared with TRBD1. The germline V gene encodes CDR1 MNHNS and CDR2 SASEGT. J gave up 7 bases and V 6 bases, and 9 bases lay outside the gene matches. CDR3 length equals 15 residues. In DNA form, the CDR3 reads TGTGCCAGCAGCCACCCGGGACAGGGGGCGGTTGAAGCTTTCTTT. This encodes CASSHPGQGAVEAFF.

The chain links TRBV2 to TRBJ1-3; unclear D gene. The ends were cut back, 4 bases at V and 0 bases at J, with 10 bases in the middle. Germline-derived CDR1 and CDR2 are SNHLY and FYNNEI. The CDR3 is 15 amino acids. CDR3 loop: CASSGAEPSGNTIYF. CDR3 nucleotides: TGTGCCAGCAGTGGGGCAGAACCCTCTGGAAACACCATATATTTT.